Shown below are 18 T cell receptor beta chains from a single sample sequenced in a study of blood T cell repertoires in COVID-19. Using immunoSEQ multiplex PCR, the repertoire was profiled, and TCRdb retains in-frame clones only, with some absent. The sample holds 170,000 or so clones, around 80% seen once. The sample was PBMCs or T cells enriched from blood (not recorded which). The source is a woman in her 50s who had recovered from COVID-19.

CDR3 sequence (DNA): TGCGCCAGCAGCTTGGAAGCCAGGACAACCGGGGAGCTGTTTTTT. Its protein is CASSLEARTTGELFF. The chain recombines TRBV5-1 with TRBJ2-2; the D gene is possibly TRBD1 (5 bases). Trimming removed 0 bases at V and 5 bases at J, with 11 bases between. The CDR3 contains 15 residues. Looked up from germline, CDR1 is SGHRS and CDR2 is YFSETQ. The variable domain in full, with the rest retrieved from reference TRBV5-1 and TRBJ2-2, is KAGVTQTPRYLIKTRGQQVTLSCSPISGHRSVSWYQQTPGQGLQFLFEYFSETQRNKGNFPGRFSGRQFSNSRSEMNVSTLELGDSALYLCASSLEARTTGELFFGEGSRLTVL.

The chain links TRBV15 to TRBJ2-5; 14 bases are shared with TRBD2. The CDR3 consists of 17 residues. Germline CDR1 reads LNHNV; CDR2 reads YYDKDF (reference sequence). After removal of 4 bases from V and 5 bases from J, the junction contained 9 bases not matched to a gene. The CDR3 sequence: CATSTRLAGGPRETQYF. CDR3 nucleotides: TGTGCCACCAGCACTCGACTAGCGGGAGGGCCTAGGGAGACCCAGTACTTC.

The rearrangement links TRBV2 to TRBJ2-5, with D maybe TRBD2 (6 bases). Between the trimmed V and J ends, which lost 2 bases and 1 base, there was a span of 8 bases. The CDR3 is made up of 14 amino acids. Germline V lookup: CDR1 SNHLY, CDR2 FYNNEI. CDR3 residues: CASSENGGQETQYF. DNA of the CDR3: TGTGCCAGCAGTGAAAACGGGGGCCAAGAGACCCAGTACTTC. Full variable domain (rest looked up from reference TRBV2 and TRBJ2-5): EPEVTQTPSHQVTQMGQEVILRCVPISNHLYFYWYRQILGQKVEFLVSFYNNEISEKSEIFDDQFSVERPDGSNFTLKIRSTKLEDSAMYFCASSENGGQETQYFGPGTRLLVL.

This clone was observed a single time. CDR3 sequence: CASSTPAGLTDTQYF. CDR3 sequence (DNA): TGCGCCAGCAGCACCCCAGCGGGCCTCACAGATACGCAGTATTTT. V and J are TRBV5-1 and TRBJ2-3; tentatively, D is TRBD2 (6 bases). V was pared by 4 bases and J by 2 bases, with 14 bases between. The CDR3 runs to 15 residues. CDR1 is SGHRS, CDR2 YFSETQ, per germline.

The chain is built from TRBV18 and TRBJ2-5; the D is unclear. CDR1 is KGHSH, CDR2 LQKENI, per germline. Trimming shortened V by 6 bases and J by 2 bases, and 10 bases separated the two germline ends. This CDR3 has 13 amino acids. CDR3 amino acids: CASSERAQETQYF. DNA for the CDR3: TGTGCCAGCTCCGAGAGAGCTCAAGAGACCCAGTACTTC.

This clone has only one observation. In DNA form, the CDR3 reads TGTGCCATTGGGGGCAGGGGGCGCGACGGGGAGCTGTTTTTT. Protein product: CAIGGRGRDGELFF. This chain uses TRBV10-3 with TRBJ2-2; 8 bases are a match to TRBD1. This CDR3 contains 14 residues. With 9 bases clipped from V and 7 bases from J, the junction kept 10 bases outside the gene matches. Per germline, CDR1 ENHRY and CDR2 SYGVKD.

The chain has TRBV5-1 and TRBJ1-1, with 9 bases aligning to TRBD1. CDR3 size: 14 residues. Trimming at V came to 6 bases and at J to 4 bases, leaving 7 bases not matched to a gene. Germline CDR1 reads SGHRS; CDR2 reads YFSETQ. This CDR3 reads CASKETGGLTEAFF. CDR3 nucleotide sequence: TGCGCCAGCAAAGAGACAGGGGGGCTCACTGAAGCTTTCTTT.

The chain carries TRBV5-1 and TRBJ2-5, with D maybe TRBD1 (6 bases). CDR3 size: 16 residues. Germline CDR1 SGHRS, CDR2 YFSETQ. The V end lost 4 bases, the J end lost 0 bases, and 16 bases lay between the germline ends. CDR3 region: CASSRGVGQYQETQYF. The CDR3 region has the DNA TGCGCCAGCAGCAGGGGTGTAGGACAGTACCAAGAGACCCAGTACTTC.

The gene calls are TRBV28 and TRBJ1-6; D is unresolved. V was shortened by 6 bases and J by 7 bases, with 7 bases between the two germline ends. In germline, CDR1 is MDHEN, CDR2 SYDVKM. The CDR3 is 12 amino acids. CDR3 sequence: CASRVANSPLHF. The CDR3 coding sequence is TGTGCCAGCAGGGTCGCGAATTCACCCCTCCACTTT.

CDR3 sequence reads: CASSIFSRGNQPQHF. In DNA, the CDR3 is TGTGCCAGTAGTATATTTTCGCGGGGCAATCAGCCCCAGCATTTT. The chain links TRBV19 to TRBJ1-5; D is undetermined. CDR1 is LNHDA and CDR2 is SQIVND in the germline V gene (reference sequence). Deletions cut 2 bases from V and 2 bases from J, with 10 bases between. CDR3 size: 15 residues.

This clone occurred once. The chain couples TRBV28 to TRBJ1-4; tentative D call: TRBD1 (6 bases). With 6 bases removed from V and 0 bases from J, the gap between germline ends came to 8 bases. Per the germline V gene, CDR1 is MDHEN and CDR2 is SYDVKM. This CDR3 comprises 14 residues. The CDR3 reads CASSEGATNEKLFF. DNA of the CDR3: TGTGCCAGCAGCGAGGGGGCAACTAATGAAAAACTGTTTTTT.

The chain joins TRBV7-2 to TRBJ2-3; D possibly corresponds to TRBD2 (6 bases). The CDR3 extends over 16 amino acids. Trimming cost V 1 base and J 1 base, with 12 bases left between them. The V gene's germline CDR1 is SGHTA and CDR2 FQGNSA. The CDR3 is CASSLGRVQRTDTQYF. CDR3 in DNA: TGTGCCAGCAGCTTAGGGAGGGTGCAACGCACAGATACGCAGTATTTT.

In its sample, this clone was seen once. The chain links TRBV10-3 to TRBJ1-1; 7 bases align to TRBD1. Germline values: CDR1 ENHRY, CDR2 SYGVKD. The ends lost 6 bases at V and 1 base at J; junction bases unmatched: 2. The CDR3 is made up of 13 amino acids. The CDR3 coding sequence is TGTGCCATCAGGGACAGGTGGAACACTGAAGCTTTCTTT. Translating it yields CAIRDRWNTEAFF.

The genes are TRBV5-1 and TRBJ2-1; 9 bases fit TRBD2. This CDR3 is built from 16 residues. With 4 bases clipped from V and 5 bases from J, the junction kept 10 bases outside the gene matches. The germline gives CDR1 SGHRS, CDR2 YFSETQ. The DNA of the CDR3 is TGCGCCAGCAGCGCCCGTAGCGGGGGAGGGGACAATGAGCAGTTCTTC. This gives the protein CASSARSGGGDNEQFF.

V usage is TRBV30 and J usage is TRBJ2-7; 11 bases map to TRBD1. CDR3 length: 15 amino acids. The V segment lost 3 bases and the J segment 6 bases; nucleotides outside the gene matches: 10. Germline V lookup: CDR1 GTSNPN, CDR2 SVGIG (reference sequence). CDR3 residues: CAWRKTGQGVFEQYF. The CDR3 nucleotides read TGTGCCTGGAGAAAAACGGGACAGGGGGTCTTCGAGCAGTACTTC.

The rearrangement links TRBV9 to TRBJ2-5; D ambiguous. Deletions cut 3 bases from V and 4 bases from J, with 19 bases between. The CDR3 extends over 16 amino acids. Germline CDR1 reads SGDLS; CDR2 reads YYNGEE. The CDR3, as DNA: TGTGCCAGCAGCGCAGCCCCCGGGTCCCTCGGAGAGACCCAGTACTTC. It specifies CASSAAPGSLGETQYF.

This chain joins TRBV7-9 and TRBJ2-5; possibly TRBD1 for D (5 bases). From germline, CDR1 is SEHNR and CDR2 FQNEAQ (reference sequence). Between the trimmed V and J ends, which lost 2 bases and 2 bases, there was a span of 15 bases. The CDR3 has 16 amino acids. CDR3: CASSLYGSRTQETQYF. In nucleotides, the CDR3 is TGTGCCAGCAGCTTATACGGCAGCCGGACACAAGAGACCCAGTACTTC.

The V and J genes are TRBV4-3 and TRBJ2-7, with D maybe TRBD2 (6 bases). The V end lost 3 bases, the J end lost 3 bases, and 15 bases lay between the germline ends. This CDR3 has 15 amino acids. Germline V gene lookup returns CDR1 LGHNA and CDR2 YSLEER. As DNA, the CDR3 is TGCGCCAGCAGCCAGCGGGGCAGAGATGGCTACGAGCAGTACTTC. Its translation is CASSQRGRDGYEQYF.